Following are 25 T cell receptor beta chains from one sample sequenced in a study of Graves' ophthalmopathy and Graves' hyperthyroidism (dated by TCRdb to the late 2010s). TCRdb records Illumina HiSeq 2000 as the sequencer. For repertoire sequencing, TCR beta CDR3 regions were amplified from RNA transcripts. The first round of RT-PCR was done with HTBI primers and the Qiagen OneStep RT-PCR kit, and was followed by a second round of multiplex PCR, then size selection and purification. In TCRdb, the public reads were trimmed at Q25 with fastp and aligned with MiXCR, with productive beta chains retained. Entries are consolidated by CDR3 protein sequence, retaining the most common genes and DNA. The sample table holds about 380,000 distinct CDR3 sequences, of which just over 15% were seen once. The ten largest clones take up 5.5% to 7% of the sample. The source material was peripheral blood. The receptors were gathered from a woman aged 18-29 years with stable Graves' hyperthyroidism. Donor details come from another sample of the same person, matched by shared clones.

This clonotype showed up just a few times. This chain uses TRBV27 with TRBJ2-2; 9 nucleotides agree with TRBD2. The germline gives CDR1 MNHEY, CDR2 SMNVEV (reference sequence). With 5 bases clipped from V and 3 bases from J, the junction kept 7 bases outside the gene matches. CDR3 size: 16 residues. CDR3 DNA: TGTGCCAGCAGTAGGCTAGCGGGGTCGGACACCGGGGAGCTGTTTTTT. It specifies CASSRLAGSDTGELFF.

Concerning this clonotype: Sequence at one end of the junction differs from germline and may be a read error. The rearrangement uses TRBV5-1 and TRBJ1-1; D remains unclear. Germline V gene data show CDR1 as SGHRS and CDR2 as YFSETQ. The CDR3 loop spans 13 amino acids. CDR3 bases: TGCGCCGGCAGCCACACAGAGAACACTGAAGCTTTCTTT. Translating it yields CAGSHTENTEAFF.

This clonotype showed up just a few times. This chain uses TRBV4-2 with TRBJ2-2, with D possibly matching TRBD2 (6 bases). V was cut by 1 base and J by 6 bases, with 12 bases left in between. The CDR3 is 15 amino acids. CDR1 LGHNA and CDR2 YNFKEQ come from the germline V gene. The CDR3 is CASSQGDSGAGELFF. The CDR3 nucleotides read TGTGCCAGCAGCCAAGGGGATAGCGGAGCCGGGGAGCTGTTTTTT.

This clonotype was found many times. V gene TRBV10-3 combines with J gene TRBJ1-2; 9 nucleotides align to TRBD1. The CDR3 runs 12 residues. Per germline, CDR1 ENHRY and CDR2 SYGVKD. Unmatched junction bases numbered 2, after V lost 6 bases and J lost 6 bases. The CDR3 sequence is CAIRGQGDGYTF. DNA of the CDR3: TGTGCCATCAGGGGACAGGGAGATGGCTACACCTTC.

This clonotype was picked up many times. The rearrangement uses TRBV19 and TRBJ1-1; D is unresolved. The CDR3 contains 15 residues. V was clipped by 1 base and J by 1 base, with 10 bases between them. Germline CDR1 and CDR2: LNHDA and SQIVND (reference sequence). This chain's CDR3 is CASSIASRANTEAFF. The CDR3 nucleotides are TGTGCCAGTAGTATAGCCAGTAGGGCGAACACTGAAGCTTTCTTT.

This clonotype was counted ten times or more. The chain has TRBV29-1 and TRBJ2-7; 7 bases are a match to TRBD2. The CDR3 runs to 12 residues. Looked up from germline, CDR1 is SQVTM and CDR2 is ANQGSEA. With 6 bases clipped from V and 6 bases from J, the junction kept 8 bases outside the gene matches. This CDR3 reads CSVGEGGSEQYF. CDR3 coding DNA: TGCAGCGTCGGGGAGGGAGGGAGCGAGCAGTACTTC.

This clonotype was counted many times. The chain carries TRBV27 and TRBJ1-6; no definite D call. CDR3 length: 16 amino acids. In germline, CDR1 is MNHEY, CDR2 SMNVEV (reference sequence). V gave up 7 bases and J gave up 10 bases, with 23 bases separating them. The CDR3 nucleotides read TGTGCCAGCACTCCGCTTGGATTGGTGAGCGGATCACCCCTCCACTTT. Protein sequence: CASTPLGLVSGSPLHF.

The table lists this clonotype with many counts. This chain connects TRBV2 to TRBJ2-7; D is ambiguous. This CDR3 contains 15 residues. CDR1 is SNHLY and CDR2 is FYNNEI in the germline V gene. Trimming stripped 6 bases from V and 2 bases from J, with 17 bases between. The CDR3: CASRTMADPTYEQYF. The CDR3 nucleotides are TGTGCCAGCAGGACCATGGCTGATCCGACCTACGAGCAGTACTTC. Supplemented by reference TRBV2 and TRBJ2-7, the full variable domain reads EPEVTQTPSHQVTQMGQEVILRCVPISNHLYFYWYRQILGQKVEFLVSFYNNEISEKSEIFDDQFSVERPDGSNFTLKIRSTKLEDSAMYFCASRTMADPTYEQYFGPGTRLTVT.

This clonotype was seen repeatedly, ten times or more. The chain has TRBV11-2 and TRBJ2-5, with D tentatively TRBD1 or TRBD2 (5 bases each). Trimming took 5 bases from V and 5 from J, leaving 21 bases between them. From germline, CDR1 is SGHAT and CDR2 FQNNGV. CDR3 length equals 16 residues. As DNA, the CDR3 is TGTGCCAGCAGCCCCCGCCCCCCTCGGGGCTGGGAGACCCAGTACTTC. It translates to CASSPRPPRGWETQYF. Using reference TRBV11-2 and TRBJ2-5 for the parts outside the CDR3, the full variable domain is EAGVAQSPRYKIIEKRQSVAFWCNPISGHATLYWYQQILGQGPKLLIQFQNNGVVDDSQLPKDRFSAERLKGVDSTLKIQPAKLEDSAVYLCASSPRPPRGWETQYFGPGTRLLVL.

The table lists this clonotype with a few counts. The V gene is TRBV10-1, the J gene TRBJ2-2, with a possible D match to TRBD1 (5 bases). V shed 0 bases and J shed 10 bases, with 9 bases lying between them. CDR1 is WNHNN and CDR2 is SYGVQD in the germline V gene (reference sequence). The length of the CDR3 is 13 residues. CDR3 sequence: CASSESSGLELFF. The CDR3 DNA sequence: TGCGCCAGCAGTGAGTCGTCAGGGTTGGAGCTGTTTTTT.

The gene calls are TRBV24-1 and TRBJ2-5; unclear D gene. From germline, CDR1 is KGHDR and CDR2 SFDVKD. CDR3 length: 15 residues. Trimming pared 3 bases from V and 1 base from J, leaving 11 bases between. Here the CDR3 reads CATSDGVNSQETQYF. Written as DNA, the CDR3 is TGTGCCACCAGTGATGGGGTGAACAGCCAAGAGACCCAGTACTTC.

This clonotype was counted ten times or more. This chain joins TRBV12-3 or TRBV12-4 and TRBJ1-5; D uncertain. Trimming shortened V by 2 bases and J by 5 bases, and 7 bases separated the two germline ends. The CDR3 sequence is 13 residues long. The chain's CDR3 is CASSLRADQPQHF. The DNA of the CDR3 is TGTGCCAGCAGTTTACGGGCAGATCAGCCCCAGCATTTT.

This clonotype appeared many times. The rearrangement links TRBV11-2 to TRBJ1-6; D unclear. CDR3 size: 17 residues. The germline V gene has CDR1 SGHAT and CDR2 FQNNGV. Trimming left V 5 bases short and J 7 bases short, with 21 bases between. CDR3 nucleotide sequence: TGTGCCAGCAGCCTATTTAACTTCGGACTTATGAATTCACCCCTCCACTTT. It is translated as CASSLFNFGLMNSPLHF.

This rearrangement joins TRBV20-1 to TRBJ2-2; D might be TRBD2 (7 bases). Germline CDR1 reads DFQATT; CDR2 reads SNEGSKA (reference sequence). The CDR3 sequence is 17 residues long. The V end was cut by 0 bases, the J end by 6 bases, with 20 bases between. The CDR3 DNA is TGCAGTGCTAGAGACCAGGGGCGGGGGACCCCCGCCGGGGAGCTGTTTTTT. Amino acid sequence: CSARDQGRGTPAGELFF.

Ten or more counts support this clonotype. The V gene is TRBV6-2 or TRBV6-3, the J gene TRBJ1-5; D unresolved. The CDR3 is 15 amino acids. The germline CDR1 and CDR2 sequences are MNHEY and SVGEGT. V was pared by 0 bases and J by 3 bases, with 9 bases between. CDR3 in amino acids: CASSYSWASNQPQHF. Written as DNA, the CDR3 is TGTGCCAGCAGTTACTCCTGGGCCTCCAATCAGCCCCAGCATTTT.

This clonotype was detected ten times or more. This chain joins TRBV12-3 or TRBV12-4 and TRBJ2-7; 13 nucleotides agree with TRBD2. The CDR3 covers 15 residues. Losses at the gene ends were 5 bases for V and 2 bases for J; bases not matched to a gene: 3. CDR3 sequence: CASSHGLAGAYEQYF. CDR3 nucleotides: TGTGCCAGCAGTCACGGACTAGCGGGGGCCTACGAGCAGTACTTC.

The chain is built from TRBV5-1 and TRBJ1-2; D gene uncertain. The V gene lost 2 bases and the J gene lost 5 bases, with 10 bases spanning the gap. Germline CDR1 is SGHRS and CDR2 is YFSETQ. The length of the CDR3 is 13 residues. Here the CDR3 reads CASSFDGKYGYTF. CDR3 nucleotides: TGCGCCAGCAGCTTCGACGGTAAATATGGCTACACCTTC. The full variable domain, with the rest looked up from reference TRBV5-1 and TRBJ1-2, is KAGVTQTPRYLIKTRGQQVTLSCSPISGHRSVSWYQQTPGQGLQFLFEYFSETQRNKGNFPGRFSGRQFSNSRSEMNVSTLELGDSALYLCASSFDGKYGYTFGSGTRLTVV.

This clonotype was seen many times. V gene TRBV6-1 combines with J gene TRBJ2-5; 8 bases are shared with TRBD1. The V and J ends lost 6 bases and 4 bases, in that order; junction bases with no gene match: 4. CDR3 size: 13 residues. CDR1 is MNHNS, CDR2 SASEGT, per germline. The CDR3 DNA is TGTGCCAGCAGGGACAGGGCGGGAGAGACCCAGTACTTC. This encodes CASRDRAGETQYF.

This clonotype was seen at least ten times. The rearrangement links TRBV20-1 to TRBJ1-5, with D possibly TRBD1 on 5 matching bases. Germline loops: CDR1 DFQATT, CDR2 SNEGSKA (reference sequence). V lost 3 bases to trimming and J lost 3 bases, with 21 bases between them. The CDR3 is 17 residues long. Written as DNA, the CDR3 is TGCAGTGCTAGTTCGGGGACTGCCCTTCGGCCCAATCAGCCCCAGCATTTT. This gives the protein CSASSGTALRPNQPQHF.

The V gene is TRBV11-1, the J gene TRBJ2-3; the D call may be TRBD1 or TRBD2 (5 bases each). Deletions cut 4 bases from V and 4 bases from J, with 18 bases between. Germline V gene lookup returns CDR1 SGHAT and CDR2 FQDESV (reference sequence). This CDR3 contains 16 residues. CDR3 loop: CASSSRQPLGPDTQYF. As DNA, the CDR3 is TGTGCCAGCAGCTCCAGACAACCCTTGGGACCAGATACGCAGTATTTT.

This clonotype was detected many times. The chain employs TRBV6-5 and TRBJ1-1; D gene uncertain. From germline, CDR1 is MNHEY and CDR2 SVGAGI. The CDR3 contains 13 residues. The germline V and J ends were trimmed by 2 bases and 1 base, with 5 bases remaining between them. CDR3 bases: TGTGCCAGCAGTTACACCGGGAACACTGAAGCTTTCTTT. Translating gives CASSYTGNTEAFF.

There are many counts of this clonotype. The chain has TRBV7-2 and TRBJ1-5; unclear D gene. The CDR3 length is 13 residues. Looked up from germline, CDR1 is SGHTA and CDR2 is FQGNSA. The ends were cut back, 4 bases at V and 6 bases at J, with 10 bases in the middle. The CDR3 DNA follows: TGTGCCAGCAGCTCGCAGGTGGGTCAGCCCCAGCATTTT. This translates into CASSSQVGQPQHF.

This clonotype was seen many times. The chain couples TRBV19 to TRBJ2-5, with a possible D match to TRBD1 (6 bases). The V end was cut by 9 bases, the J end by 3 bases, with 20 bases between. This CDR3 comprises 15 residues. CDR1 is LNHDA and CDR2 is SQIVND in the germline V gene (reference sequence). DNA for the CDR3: TGTGCCAGCGTAAAGGGACCGGGACAAGAAGAGACCCAGTACTTC. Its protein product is CASVKGPGQEETQYF.

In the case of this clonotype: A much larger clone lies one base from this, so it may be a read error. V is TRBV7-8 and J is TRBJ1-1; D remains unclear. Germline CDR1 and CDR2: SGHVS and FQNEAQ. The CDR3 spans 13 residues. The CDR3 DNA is TGTGCCAGCAGCTGGTCGGAAGGTACTGAAGCTTGCTTT. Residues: CASSWSEGTEACF.

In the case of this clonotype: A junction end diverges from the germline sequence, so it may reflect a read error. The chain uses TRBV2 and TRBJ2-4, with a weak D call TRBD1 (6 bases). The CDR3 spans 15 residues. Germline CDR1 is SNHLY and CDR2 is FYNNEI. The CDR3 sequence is CASSEDRTAKNIKYF. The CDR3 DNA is TGTGCCAGCAGTGAGGACAGAACCGCCAAAAACATTAAGTACTTC.